This passage covers 10 T cell receptor beta chains from one sample sequenced in a study of blood T cell repertoires in COVID-19. Profiling relied on immunoSEQ multiplex PCR, and the TCRdb table lists in-frame clones only, not all of them. The sample carries a few hundred thousand clones, roughly 85% recorded once. Sequences were obtained from PBMCs or T cells enriched from blood (not recorded which). These receptor sequences come from a woman in her twenties or thirties who had recovered from COVID-19.

The CDR3 spells CASEDLRGTDTQYF. The CDR3 coding sequence is TGTGCCAGCGAGGATCTCCGGGGCACAGATACGCAGTATTTT. This rearrangement joins TRBV28 to TRBJ2-3; no clear D gene. The CDR3 loop spans 14 amino acids. Germline CDR1 and CDR2: MDHEN and SYDVKM. V lost 8 bases, J lost 1 base, and 13 bases lay in between.

The chain is built from TRBV15 and TRBJ2-1; D unresolved. Germline-derived CDR1 and CDR2 are LNHNV and YYDKDF (reference sequence). V was pared by 0 bases and J by 4 bases, with 19 bases between. The CDR3 covers 18 residues. Written as DNA, the CDR3 is TGTGCCACCAGCAGAGATCTCGTTGGATCACTATCGTACAATGAGCAGTTCTTC. This gives the protein CATSRDLVGSLSYNEQFF.

The chain recombines TRBV19 with TRBJ2-2, with D unclear. CDR3 length: 13 residues. The V end was cut by 3 bases, the J end by 7 bases, with 9 bases between. Germline values: CDR1 LNHDA, CDR2 SQIVND (reference sequence). The CDR3 loop reads CASSILSGGELFF. CDR3 DNA: TGTGCCAGTAGTATTTTGTCGGGCGGGGAGCTGTTTTTT.

The chain employs TRBV27 and TRBJ2-1, with TRBD1 matching 9 bases. The V gene end was trimmed by 4 bases and the J gene end by 6 bases; junction bases not matched to a gene: 10. CDR3 length: 16 residues. The germline V gene encodes CDR1 MNHEY and CDR2 SMNVEV (reference sequence). The CDR3 loop reads CASSSGTGYLGNEQFF. CDR3 sequence (DNA): TGTGCCAGCAGTTCTGGGACAGGGTATTTGGGCAATGAGCAGTTCTTC.

CDR3 protein: CASSSPRERRNTIYF. Written as DNA, the CDR3 is TGTGCCAGCAGCTCCCCCCGGGAGCGGAGAAACACCATATATTTT. The J gene is TRBJ1-3, the V gene TRBV7-9; D gene unclear. CDR1 is SEHNR, CDR2 FQNEAQ, per germline (reference sequence). With 4 bases removed from V and 5 bases from J, the gap between germline ends came to 15 bases. The CDR3 has 15 amino acids.

This chain joins TRBV7-9 and TRBJ2-2; D perhaps matches TRBD1 (6 bases). This CDR3 spans 17 amino acids. V was cut by 3 bases and J by 0 bases, with 14 bases left in between. Germline lookup yields CDR1 SEHNR and CDR2 FQNEAQ (reference sequence). The CDR3, as DNA: TGTGCCAGCAGCTTTCCCTTCAGGGGCACGAACACCGGGGAGCTGTTTTTT. The encoded protein is CASSFPFRGTNTGELFF.

A few counts support this clone. The V call is TRBV2, the J call TRBJ2-3, with 7 bases lining up with TRBD2. V gave up 4 bases and J gave up 8 bases; unmatched junction bases: 18. This CDR3 has 17 amino acids. Germline CDR1 and CDR2: SNHLY and FYNNEI. For the CDR3, the DNA is TGTGCCAGCAGTGGGCGTGGGGGGGGATTAACGACGGGTACGCAGTATTTT. Translating it yields CASSGRGGGLTTGTQYF.

This chain connects TRBV2 to TRBJ1-1; 7 bases align to TRBD1. Per germline, CDR1 SNHLY and CDR2 FYNNEI. CDR3 length: 14 residues. V was pared by 6 bases and J by 1 base, with 5 bases of the junction left unmatched. CDR3 coding DNA: TGTGCCAGCAGGTTGGGACAGTGGAACACTGAAGCTTTCTTT. As protein: CASRLGQWNTEAFF. The complete variable domain, with remaining parts taken from reference TRBV2 and TRBJ1-1, reads EPEVTQTPSHQVTQMGQEVILRCVPISNHLYFYWYRQILGQKVEFLVSFYNNEISEKSEIFDDQFSVERPDGSNFTLKIRSTKLEDSAMYFCASRLGQWNTEAFFGQGTRLTVV.

The V call is TRBV12-3 or TRBV12-4, the J call TRBJ2-1; D may be TRBD2 (5 bases). V was cut by 8 bases and J by 7 bases, with 9 bases left in between. The CDR3 length is 11 residues. In nucleotides, the CDR3 is TGTGCCAGCCTCGGGGAAAATGAGCAGTTCTTC. It specifies CASLGENEQFF.

V gene TRBV10-1 combines with J gene TRBJ2-1; 9 bases fit TRBD1. Germline CDR1 is WNHNN and CDR2 is SYGVQD (reference sequence). V shed 2 bases and J 2 bases; nucleotides not matched to a gene: 1. The CDR3 sequence is 15 residues long. The chain's CDR3 is CASSERQGAYNEQFF. Here the CDR3 DNA reads TGCGCCAGCAGTGAGCGACAGGGGGCCTACAATGAGCAGTTCTTC.